The T cell receptor beta chain under discussion was sequenced for a study of Ad26.COV2.S vaccination and SARS-CoV-2 variants (dated by TCRdb to the early 2020s). Background for the entire study: Donors in the vaccine arm were drawn from COV1001, a phase I-IIa trial of Ad26.COV2.S in healthy adults that was multicentre, randomized, double-blind and placebo-controlled. TCRbeta repertoire sequencing served as the tool for gauging how specific and how broad the SARS-CoV-2-reactive T cell receptors were following Ad26.COV2.S vaccination. The TCR-sequenced set comprised about 32 samples: around 20 Ad26.COV2.S vaccine recipients, 5 placebo recipients and 8 SARS-CoV-2 convalescent individuals. Ad26.COV2.S was administered intramuscularly at a dose of 5x10^10 or 1x10^11 viral particles, either as one shot or as two shots given 56 days apart. Investigators remained blinded to trial group allocation during experiments and outcome assessment. Participants in the trial were split at random into five groups of five each, receiving low-dose or high-dose Ad26.COV2.S once or twice, or else placebo on both occasions. Here is what the overall study found, with its caveats: Comparing responses between vaccine doses or regimens was not something the study was powered to do. Compared with placebo recipients, Ad26.COV2.S recipients showed higher spike-specific TCR breadth (P = 0.0014). After vaccination, spike-specific CD8+ and CD4+ T cell responses were reported to show substantial breadth. The authors noted that total T cell responses may have been underestimated by the TCR breadth and depth analyses. Comparable non-spike TCR breadth was observed between vaccine and placebo recipients, consistent with only spike being contained in the vaccine.

On this clone: Its antigen is currently not known. No qualities accompany the bases; no much larger clone lies one base away.

V loses 5 bases, J loses 5 bases, and the germline ends lie 18 bases apart. The CDR3 numbers 15 residues from cysteine through phenylalanine. Solely the CDR3 DNA is kept, with 45 bases framed from the first base. CDR1 PRHDT and CDR2 FYEKMQ were looked up in the germline V gene (reference sequence). The immunoSEQ Assay was the method used to sequence TCRbeta CDR3 regions. After extraction, genomic DNA underwent amplification by bias-controlled multiplex PCR, followed by high-throughput sequencing. In the source study's methods: To quantify the absolute abundance of every unique TCRbeta CDR3 region, sequences were collapsed and filtered. T cell fraction was estimated by normalization of TCRbeta template counts to usable DNA, with usable DNA being measured through amplification of reference genes present in all nucleated cells. Repertoire TCRs were annotated as SARS-CoV-2-specific by exact matching of V gene, CDR3 amino acid sequence and J gene to a known reactive TCR set. The reference SARS-CoV-2 TCR set was derived from MIRA and filtered for enrichment in COVID-19-positive ImmuneCODE repertoires, a step that removed public or cross-reactive TCRs. Using the MIRA antigens, annotated TCRs were further analysed by specific ORF or by position within an ORF. Depth was the summed frequency of annotated unique rearrangements, while breadth was defined as annotated unique rearrangements over total unique productive rearrangements. Group comparisons of TCR breadth used two-sided Wilcoxon rank-sum tests. Drawn from immuneACCESS, this table holds only the in-frame rearrangements with V and J called that TCRdb kept. Clones are partly lost; checked studies trace under half to an unresolved V gene and leave the rest unexplained. D and trimming were read from the DNA, whereas the V and J calls and clone size are those reported in that table. The sample table shows about 440,000 clones, and less than 95% are seen once. Together, the top ten hold around 4.2% of the sample.

The sample's treatment or condition label, decoded: 15 to 20 received Ad26.COV2.S at low or high dose, single or two shots; roughly five received placebo; per-sample allocation not given. Repertoires of vaccine and placebo recipients were sequenced from samples collected on day 63 after the first injection. Cohort 1b enrolled some 25 adults aged 18-55 years at a single site in Boston, USA, between 29 July and 7 August 2020. Ad26.COV2.S consisted of a replication-incompetent adenovirus type 26 vector by which a prefusion-stabilized SARS-CoV-2 spike protein from the original Wuhan strain was expressed.

The chain couples TRBV13 to TRBJ2-5, and the D gene may be TRBD2, 5 bases matching. The sequence was obtained from a person between 18 and 65 years old who received the Ad26.COV2.S COVID-19 vaccine or a placebo. Sequenced material: peripheral blood, taken in a trial of Ad26.COV2.S vaccine versus placebo. In nucleotides, the sequence is TGTGCCAGCAGCGAAAGCACGTCGGGGATGGAGACCCAGTACTTC. Translated, this is CASSESTSGMETQYF.